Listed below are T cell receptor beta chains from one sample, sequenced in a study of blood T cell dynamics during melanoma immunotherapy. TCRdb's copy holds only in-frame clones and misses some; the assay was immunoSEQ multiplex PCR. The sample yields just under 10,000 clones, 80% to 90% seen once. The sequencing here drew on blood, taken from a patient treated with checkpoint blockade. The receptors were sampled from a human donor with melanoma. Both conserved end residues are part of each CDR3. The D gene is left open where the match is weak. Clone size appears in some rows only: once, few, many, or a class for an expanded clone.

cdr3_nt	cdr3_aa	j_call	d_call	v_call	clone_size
TGTGCCAGCAGTCTAGCGGGAGCGAGGGTCAAAAACATTCAGTACTTC	CASSLAGARVKNIQYF	TRBJ2-4	TRBD2	TRBV28	.
TGTGCCAGTACCGCGGCGGGGGGCTATACAGATACGCAGTATTTT	CASTAAGGYTDTQYF	TRBJ2-3	TRBD2	TRBV19	.
TGTGCCAGTAGTCGCGGACTAGCGGGAGGCTCCGAGCAGTACTTC	CASSRGLAGGSEQYF	TRBJ2-7	TRBD2	TRBV19	.
TGTGCCAGCAGCCGCGTGGAGATGAATGAGCAGTTCTTC	CASSRVEMNEQFF	TRBJ2-1	.	TRBV2	once
TGTGCCAGCTCATTCGGACAGGGGGGATTTGGTGAAAAACTGTTTTTT	CASSFGQGGFGEKLFF	TRBJ1-4	TRBD1	TRBV18	.
TGTGCCAGTAGTTCCGGGGCCCACTACGAGCAGTACTTC	CASSSGAHYEQYF	TRBJ2-7	.	TRBV19	.
TGTGCCAGCTCACCACCGGGACGCCCCTACGAGCAGTACTTC	CASSPPGRPYEQYF	TRBJ2-7	.	TRBV18	.
TGTGCCAGCAGTCCCCGAGCGGGAGGTTCCACAGATACGCAGTATTTT	CASSPRAGGSTDTQYF	TRBJ2-3	TRBD2	TRBV27	once
TGCAGCGTTGAAGTAACGGAAAGAGAAAAACTGTTTTTT	CSVEVTEREKLFF	TRBJ1-4	.	TRBV29-1	.
TGTGCCAGCGCCCCACTAGCGGGAGGCTTTTACGAGCAGTACTTC	CASAPLAGGFYEQYF	TRBJ2-7	TRBD2	TRBV28	.
TGTGCCAGCAGTTCAATATGGCCCGACGGAGTCAACTATGGCTACACCTTC	CASSSIWPDGVNYGYTF	TRBJ1-2	.	TRBV27	.
TGCGCCAGCAGTGACGCCCGGAGGGGCACCGGGGAGCTGTTTTTT	CASSDARRGTGELFF	TRBJ2-2	.	TRBV10-1	.
TGTGCCAGCAGTGAGGGGGGGGCTTTTCGGTATGGCTACACCTTC	CASSEGGAFRYGYTF	TRBJ1-2	.	TRBV2	.
TGTGCCAGCACCACAGGGGGCTCCCGGGAAAAACTGTTTTTT	CASTTGGSREKLFF	TRBJ1-4	TRBD1	TRBV28	.
TGTGCCAGCAGTGAAGAAATGGGTGGGCACACCGGGGAGCTGTTTTTT	CASSEEMGGHTGELFF	TRBJ2-2	.	TRBV6-1	.
TGCGCCAGCAGCTTGGGGGGCCCCTACGAGCAGTACTTC	CASSLGGPYEQYF	TRBJ2-7	.	TRBV5-1	.
TGTGCCAGCAGCTTCCGGGGGAGCGGCCCCTACAATGAGCAGTTCTTC	CASSFRGSGPYNEQFF	TRBJ2-1	.	TRBV11-2	.
TGTGCCAGCAGCATGCTGACCCTCACCGGGGAGCTGTTTTTT	CASSMLTLTGELFF	TRBJ2-2	.	TRBV11-2	.
TGTGCCAGCAGTCCCGGGACTAGCGGGCCCAATGAGCAGTTCTTC	CASSPGTSGPNEQFF	TRBJ2-1	TRBD2	TRBV27	.
TGTGCCAGTAGTAGAGGGAATCAGCCCCAGCATTTT	CASSRGNQPQHF	TRBJ1-5	.	TRBV19	.
TGCAGCGCGGGACAAAGCACAGATACGCAGTATTTT	CSAGQSTDTQYF	TRBJ2-3	.	TRBV29-1	.
TGTGCCAGCAGTTTCGGGGACAGGGGCTTCCACTTT	CASSFGDRGFHF	TRBJ1-6	TRBD1	TRBV28	.
TGTGCCAGCTCACCCGGACAGGGGGCGTCTAATGAAAAACTGTTTTTT	CASSPGQGASNEKLFF	TRBJ1-4	TRBD1	TRBV18	.
TGTGCCATCAGTGGTGGTAGCGATCACTCCTACAATGAGCAGTTCTTC	CAISGGSDHSYNEQFF	TRBJ2-1	.	TRBV10-3	.
TGTGCCAGCAGAGGACCCACGGTTCGGTCCGAGCAGTACTTC	CASRGPTVRSEQYF	TRBJ2-7	.	TRBV2	.
TGTGCCAGCAGTTACTGGGGTCAAGAGACCCAGTACTTC	CASSYWGQETQYF	TRBJ2-5	.	TRBV6-5	.
TGTGCCAGCTCTCTCCTGGACACCAGCAACACCGGGGAGCTGTTTTTT	CASSLLDTSNTGELFF	TRBJ2-2	.	TRBV18	.
TGTGCCAGCAGCTGGGCTAGGACTCACTACGAGCAGTACTTC	CASSWARTHYEQYF	TRBJ2-7	.	TRBV7-9	.
TGTGCCAGCAGCTTAGGTACCTACAATGAGCAGTTCTTC	CASSLGTYNEQFF	TRBJ2-1	.	TRBV7-3	.
TGTGCCAGTCGGGACAGGGGGCCCCGGGCCCAGTACTTC	CASRDRGPRAQYF	TRBJ2-5	TRBD1	TRBV2	.
TGTGCCATCAGTGACTCGCTAGGGGGCGCGGATACGCAGTATTTT	CAISDSLGGADTQYF	TRBJ2-3	TRBD1	TRBV10-3	.
TGTGCCACCGCCCGGGCCCAAAATGAAAAACTGTTTTTT	CATARAQNEKLFF	TRBJ1-4	.	TRBV28	once
TGTGCCAGCACCCCCGGGGCGGCCGGACAAGAGACCCAGTACTTC	CASTPGAAGQETQYF	TRBJ2-5	.	TRBV6-6	.
TGTGCCAGCAGCAGTCTAGCGGGAGTGTACGACGAGCAGTACTTC	CASSSLAGVYDEQYF	TRBJ2-7	TRBD2	TRBV2	.
TGTGCCAGTAGCGACCTTTACAATGAGCAGTTCTTC	CASSDLYNEQFF	TRBJ2-1	.	TRBV19	.
TGTGCCACCAGCACCCAGGGGGACCAGCCCCAGCATTTT	CATSTQGDQPQHF	TRBJ1-5	TRBD1	TRBV15	.
TGTGCCAGCAGCCAAGTGGGGGGCGGGAGCACAGATACGCAGTATTTT	CASSQVGGGSTDTQYF	TRBJ2-3	.	TRBV4-2	.
TGTGCCAGCAGTTCCCCCGTCCGACTAGCGGGAACAGATACGCAGTATTTT	CASSSPVRLAGTDTQYF	TRBJ2-3	TRBD2	TRBV28	once
TGTGCCAGCAGTTTAGACGGCCTTGACTATGGCTACACCTTC	CASSLDGLDYGYTF	TRBJ1-2	.	TRBV28	once
TGTGCCAGCAGTCCCACCGAGTGGGCAACTAATGAAAAACTGTTTTTT	CASSPTEWATNEKLFF	TRBJ1-4	.	TRBV28	once